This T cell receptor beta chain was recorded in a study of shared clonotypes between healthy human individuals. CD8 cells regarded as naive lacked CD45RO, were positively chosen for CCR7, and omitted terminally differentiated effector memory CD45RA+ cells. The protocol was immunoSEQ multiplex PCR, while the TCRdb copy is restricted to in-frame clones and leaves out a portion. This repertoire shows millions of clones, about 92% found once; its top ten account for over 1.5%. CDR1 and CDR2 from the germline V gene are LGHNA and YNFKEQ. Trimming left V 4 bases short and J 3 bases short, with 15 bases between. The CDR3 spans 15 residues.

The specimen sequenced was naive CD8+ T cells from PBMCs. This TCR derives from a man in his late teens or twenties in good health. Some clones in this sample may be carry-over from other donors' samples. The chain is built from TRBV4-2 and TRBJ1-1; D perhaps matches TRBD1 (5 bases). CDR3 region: CASSRGTVGDTEAFF. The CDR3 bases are TGTGCCAGCAGCCGAGGGACCGTGGGTGACACTGAAGCTTTCTTT.